This is a list of T cell receptor beta chains from one sample in a study of control samples from healthy donors and cancer patients. TCRdb keeps only in-frame clones here, not all; method: immunoSEQ multiplex PCR. The table has more than 100,000 clones, approximately 92% seen once. Material: blood. The receptors stem from a young man in good health. Each CDR3 is given with its conserved first and last residue. Fields, in order: V gene, D gene, clone size, J gene, CDR3 protein, CDR3 DNA. A D gene is named only where the DNA matches it firmly. Size values are once, few and many counts, or a class for expanded clones, and some rows have none.

TRBV6-2/TRBV6-3	.	few	TRBJ2-1	CASSYGSGSFNEQFF	TGTGCCAGCAGTTACGGAAGCGGGTCCTTCAATGAGCAGTTCTTC
TRBV9	TRBD2	.	TRBJ2-3	CASSVGLAGAPDTQYF	TGTGCCAGCAGCGTAGGACTAGCGGGAGCGCCAGATACGCAGTATTTT
TRBV7-5	.	.	TRBJ2-3	CYMSGGAHTDTQYF	TGTTACATGTCAGGGGGCGCCCACACAGATACGCAGTATTTT
TRBV6-5	.	.	TRBJ2-6	CAIGPNRSGANVLTF	TGTGCCATCGGGCCTAATCGCTCTGGGGCCAACGTCCTGACTTTC
TRBV13	TRBD2	.	TRBJ2-3	CASSQPGTSGRFGPDTQYF	TGTGCCAGCAGCCAGCCCGGGACTAGCGGGAGATTTGGCCCAGATACGCAGTATTTT
TRBV7-6	.	.	TRBJ1-4	CASSLGTKTLATNEKLFF	TGTGCCAGCAGCTTAGGAACGAAGACCCTCGCAACTAATGAAAAACTGTTTTTT
TRBV19	.	.	TRBJ1-2	CASSIAGSDYGYTF	TGTGCCAGTAGTATCGCTGGGAGTGACTATGGCTACACCTTC
TRBV10-3	.	.	TRBJ1-2	CAILTPPSRGYTF	TGTGCCATCCTCACCCCTCCATCGAGGGGCTACACCTTC
TRBV7-9	TRBD1	.	TRBJ1-2	CASSLVGGSGYTF	TGTGCCAGCAGCTTAGTAGGGGGCAGCGGCTACACCTTC
TRBV4-1	.	.	TRBJ2-1	CASSQDPLNEQFF	TGCGCCAGCAGCCAAGACCCTCTCAATGAGCAGTTCTTC
TRBV6-2/TRBV6-3	.	few	TRBJ1-5	CASSPTSRVQSNQPQHF	TGTGCCAGCAGCCCTACCTCTAGAGTCCAAAGCAATCAGCCCCAGCATTTT
TRBV9	.	.	TRBJ1-6	CASSLSSDSPLHF	TGTGCCAGCAGTCTAAGTTCGGATTCACCCCTCCACTTT
TRBV4-2	.	.	TRBJ2-1	CASSQEVARSYNEQFF	TGTGCCAGCAGCCAAGAGGTAGCACGTTCCTACAATGAGCAGTTCTTC
TRBV11-3	.	once	TRBJ2-5	CASSLGQSVGQETQYF	TGTGCCAGCAGCTTAGGGCAATCGGTCGGTCAAGAGACCCAGTACTTC
TRBV11-2	.	.	TRBJ2-3	CASSLEGRLARTDTQYF	TGTGCCAGCAGCTTAGAAGGGCGCCTAGCCCGCACAGATACGCAGTATTTT
TRBV5-4	.	.	TRBJ2-3	CASSSTSDTQYF	TGTGCCAGCAGCTCTACGTCAGATACGCAGTATTTT
TRBV7-8	.	.	TRBJ1-1	CATQGSVAGTEAFF	TGTGCCACCCAGGGATCGGTAGCGGGCACTGAAGCTTTCTTT
TRBV4-1	TRBD2	.	TRBJ2-3	CASSRGTSGGATTDTQYF	TGCGCCAGCAGCCGAGGGACTAGCGGGGGGGCTACCACAGATACGCAGTATTTT
TRBV19	.	.	TRBJ1-1	CASSIGNTEAFF	TGTGCCAGTAGTATTGGGAACACTGAAGCTTTCTTT
TRBV11-3	.	.	TRBJ1-1	CASSLESEMTEAFF	TGTGCCAGCAGCTTAGAGTCAGAGATGACTGAAGCTTTCTTT
TRBV2	.	.	TRBJ1-1	CASSVSLNTEAFF	TGTGCCAGCAGTGTCAGCTTGAACACTGAAGCTTTCTTT
TRBV6-5	TRBD1	.	TRBJ2-1	CATIYRDSEFF	TGTGCCACGATCTACAGGGACAGTGAGTTCTTC
TRBV27	.	.	TRBJ1-2	CASSFGGQGGYTF	TGTGCCAGCAGTTTTGGGGGGCAAGGTGGCTACACCTTC
TRBV28	.	.	TRBJ2-7	CASSMARGHEQYF	TGTGCCAGCAGCATGGCCAGGGGCCACGAGCAGTACTTC
TRBV5-1	.	.	TRBJ1-1	CASSFWGGNTEAFF	TGCGCCAGCAGCTTTTGGGGTGGGAACACTGAAGCTTTCTTT
TRBV11-3	.	.	TRBJ2-4	CASSPEGDIQYF	TGTGCCAGCAGCCCAGAAGGGGACATTCAGTACTTC
TRBV30	.	.	TRBJ2-7	CAWKLSYEQYF	TGTGCCTGGAAACTGAGCTACGAGCAGTACTTC
TRBV28	.	.	TRBJ2-1	CASMGSRGVNEQFF	TGTGCCAGCATGGGGTCTCGGGGAGTGAATGAGCAGTTCTTC
TRBV28	.	once	TRBJ2-7	CASTKADREQYF	TGTGCCAGCACCAAGGCCGACCGGGAGCAGTACTTC
TRBV2	TRBD1	.	TRBJ1-1	CASSEDRAGTEAFF	TGTGCCAGCAGTGAGGACAGGGCGGGCACTGAAGCTTTCTTT
TRBV2	.	.	TRBJ2-1	CASSEPSHNEQFF	TGTGCCAGCAGTGAACCCTCCCACAATGAGCAGTTCTTC
TRBV5-6	TRBD2	.	TRBJ2-3	CASSPASLAGGDRVTQYF	TGTGCCAGCAGCCCCGCCTCTCTAGCGGGGGGCGATCGGGTTACGCAGTATTTT
TRBV2	TRBD2	.	TRBJ2-1	CASIPGGGSYNEQFF	TGTGCCAGCATCCCTGGGGGGGGCTCCTACAATGAGCAGTTCTTC
TRBV7-2	.	.	TRBJ2-1	CASSLTSNEQFF	TGTGCCAGCAGCTTAACTAGCAATGAGCAGTTCTTC
TRBV12-3/TRBV12-4	.	.	TRBJ2-5	CASSLLGTQYF	TGTGCCAGCAGTTTATTGGGGACCCAGTACTTC
TRBV30	.	.	TRBJ2-3	CAWRGDVSTDTQYF	TGTGCCTGGAGGGGGGACGTTAGCACAGATACGCAGTATTTT
TRBV6-2/TRBV6-3	.	.	TRBJ1-2	CASSYSNRGGGYTF	TGTGCCAGCAGTTACTCGAACCGGGGTGGCGGCTACACCTTC
TRBV12-3/TRBV12-4	.	.	TRBJ1-5	CASSPTGGQPQHF	TGTGCCAGCAGCCCTACGGGCGGGCAGCCCCAGCATTTT
TRBV19	.	.	TRBJ2-3	CASSIRYSTDTQYF	TGTGCCAGTAGTATAAGGTATAGCACAGATACGCAGTATTTT
TRBV25-1	.	.	TRBJ1-4	CAASERCEKLFF	TGTGCCGCCTCGGAGCGGTGTGAAAAACTGTTTTTT
TRBV14	.	.	TRBJ2-1	CASSLQGGSYNEQFF	TGTGCCAGCAGCCTACAGGGGGGGTCCTACAATGAGCAGTTCTTC
TRBV27	.	.	TRBJ2-5	CASSFQNTETQYF	TGTGCCAGCAGTTTCCAGAATACAGAGACCCAGTACTTC
TRBV5-6	TRBD1	.	TRBJ2-4	CASSHRTGSNRDIQYF	TGTGCCAGCAGCCACCGGACAGGGTCTAATCGGGACATTCAGTACTTC
TRBV7-9	.	.	TRBJ1-1	CASSSGTEAFF	TGTGCCAGCAGCTCGGGCACTGAAGCTTTCTTT
TRBV11-2	.	few	TRBJ1-5	CASSLGARYNQPQHF	TGTGCCAGCAGCTTAGGTGCGCGGTACAATCAGCCCCAGCATTTT
TRBV7-9	TRBD1	.	TRBJ1-1	CASSSPPWTGEPEAFF	TGTGCCAGCAGCTCTCCTCCGTGGACAGGGGAACCTGAAGCTTTCTTT
TRBV9	.	once	TRBJ2-3	CASSDKSSTDTQYF	TGTGCCAGCAGCGACAAATCGAGCACAGATACGCAGTATTTT
TRBV11-2	.	.	TRBJ1-3	CASSLGSHVSGNTIYF	TGTGCCAGCAGCTTGGGATCCCACGTCTCTGGAAACACCATATATTTT
TRBV29-1	.	.	TRBJ1-1	CSAALHNTEAFF	TGCAGCGCCGCTCTCCACAACACTGAAGCTTTCTTT
TRBV24-1	TRBD1	once	TRBJ1-4	CATSDSGTGDEKLFF	TGTGCCACCAGTGATTCCGGGACAGGTGATGAAAAACTGTTTTTT
TRBV24-1	TRBD1	.	TRBJ1-2	CATSDFTGAGTSGYTF	TGTGCCACCAGTGATTTCACAGGGGCGGGGACGTCTGGCTACACCTTC
TRBV24-1	.	.	TRBJ2-1	CATSDLANNEQFF	TGTGCCACCAGTGATTTGGCCAACAATGAGCAGTTCTTC
TRBV28	TRBD1	.	TRBJ2-7	CASSQPIQGSYEQYF	TGTGCCAGCAGTCAACCTATACAGGGGTCCTACGAGCAGTACTTC